The clone carrying this T cell receptor beta chain was detected once. Germline lookup yields CDR1 MNHEY and CDR2 SVGAGI. This CDR3 contains 15 residues. V lost 6 bases, J lost 5 bases, and 19 bases lay in between. The sample is drawn from a study of shared clonotypes between healthy human individuals. Only in-frame clones appear in the TCRdb table, and some are missing; sequencing was by immunoSEQ multiplex PCR. The sample holds 2 million to 2.5 million clones, approximately 93% seen once. The gene calls are TRBV6-5 and TRBJ2-5; D is perhaps TRBD1 or TRBD2 (5 bases each). Material for sequencing was naive CD4+ T cells from PBMCs. Documented subset: CD45RA+ positively selected. This receptor was identified in a man aged 18 to 29 in good health. Some clones in this sample may be carry-over from other donors' samples. The CDR3 spells CASSLLRGRGETQYF. CDR3 sequence (DNA): TGTGCCAGCAGCCTACTCCGGGGACGAGGGGAGACCCAGTACTTC.